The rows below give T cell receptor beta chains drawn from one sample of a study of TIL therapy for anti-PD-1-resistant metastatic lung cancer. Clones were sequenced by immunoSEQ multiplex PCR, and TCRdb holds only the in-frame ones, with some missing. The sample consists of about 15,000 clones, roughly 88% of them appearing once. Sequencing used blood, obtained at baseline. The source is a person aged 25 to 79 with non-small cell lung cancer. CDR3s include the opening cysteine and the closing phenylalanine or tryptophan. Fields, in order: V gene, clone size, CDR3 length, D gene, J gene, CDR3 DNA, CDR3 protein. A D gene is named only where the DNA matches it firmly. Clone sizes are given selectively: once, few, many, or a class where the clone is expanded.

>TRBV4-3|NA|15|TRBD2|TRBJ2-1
TGCGCCAGCAGCCAGTTTAGCGGGTACTACAATGAGCAGTTCTTC
CASSQFSGYYNEQFF
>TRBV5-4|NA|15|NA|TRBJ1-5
TGTGCCAGCAGCTTGGACGGTGTTAGCAATCAGCCCCAGCATTTT
CASSLDGVSNQPQHF
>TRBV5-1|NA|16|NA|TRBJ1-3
TGCGCCAGCAGCCCCGGGACGGGCTCCTCTGGAAACACCATATATTTT
CASSPGTGSSGNTIYF
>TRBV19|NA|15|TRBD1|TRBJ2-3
TGTGCCAGTAGTGCCAGGGGGCCTAGCACAGATACGCAGTATTTT
CASSARGPSTDTQYF
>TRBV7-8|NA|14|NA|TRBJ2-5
TGTGCCAGCAGCTCCCGGACAGCGAGGGAGACCCAGTACTTC
CASSSRTARETQYF
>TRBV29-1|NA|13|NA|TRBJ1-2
TGCAGCGTTGCGACGGACTGGACCTATGGCTACACCTTC
CSVATDWTYGYTF
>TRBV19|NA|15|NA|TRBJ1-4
TGTGCCAGTAGTCCCGAGGGGAAGGCTAATGAAAAACTGTTTTTT
CASSPEGKANEKLFF
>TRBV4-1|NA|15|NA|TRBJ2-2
TGCGCCAGCAGCCGGGGGAGCCTGAACACCGGGGAGCTGTTTTTT
CASSRGSLNTGELFF
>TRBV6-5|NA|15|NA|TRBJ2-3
TGTGCCAGCAGTTACAGGGCGGACCCCGGGGATACGCAGTATTTT
CASSYRADPGDTQYF
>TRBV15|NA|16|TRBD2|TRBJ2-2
TGTGCCACCAGTCTGACTAGCGGGATTTATACGGGGGAGCTGTTTTTT
CATSLTSGIYTGELFF
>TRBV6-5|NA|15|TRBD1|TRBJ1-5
TGTGCCAGCAGTACGGACAGGGGCGGTTATCAGCCCCAGCATTTT
CASSTDRGGYQPQHF
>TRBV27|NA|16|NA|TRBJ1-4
TGTGCCAGCAGGCAATGGGGAGTTGGAACTAATGAAAAACTGTTTTTT
CASRQWGVGTNEKLFF
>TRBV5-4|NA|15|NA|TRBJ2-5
TGTGCCAGCAGCTTGGTGGATCGGCCACAAGAGACCCAGTACTTC
CASSLVDRPQETQYF
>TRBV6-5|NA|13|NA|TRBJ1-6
TGTGCCAGCAGTTCTGGGTCTTGGTCACCCCTCCACTTT
CASSSGSWSPLHF
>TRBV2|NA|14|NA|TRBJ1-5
TGTGCCAGCAACGCACAGGGAGCTAATCAGCCCCAGCATTTT
CASNAQGANQPQHF
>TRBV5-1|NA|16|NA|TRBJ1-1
TGCGCCAGCAGCTTGCAGGGACCCTATGGGAACACTGAAGCTTTCTTT
CASSLQGPYGNTEAFF
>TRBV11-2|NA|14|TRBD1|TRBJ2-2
TGTGCCAGCGCCAGACAGGGGGCGACCGGGGAGCTGTTTTTT
CASARQGATGELFF
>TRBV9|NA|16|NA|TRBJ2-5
TGTGCCAGCAGCGTAGCAGGGAGCCCCTACGGGGAGACCCAGTACTTC
CASSVAGSPYGETQYF
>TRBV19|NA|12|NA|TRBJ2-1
TGTGCCAGCCGCGGTCGCGTCAATGAGCAGTTCTTC
CASRGRVNEQFF
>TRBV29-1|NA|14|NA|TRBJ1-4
TGCAGCGGGGGACCGGGCTCGGCAGTGGAAAAACTGTTTTTT
CSGGPGSAVEKLFF
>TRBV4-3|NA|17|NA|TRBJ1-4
TGCGCCAGCAGCCAAGTAAGGCCGCGGGATCTTAATGAAAAACTGTTTTTT
CASSQVRPRDLNEKLFF
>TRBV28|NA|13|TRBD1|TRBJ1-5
TGTGCCAGCAGCGACAGGGGCCATCAGCCCCAGCATTTT
CASSDRGHQPQHF
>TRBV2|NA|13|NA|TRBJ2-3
TGTGCCAGCGCGCGGGGTTGGGGTGATACGCAGTATTTT
CASARGWGDTQYF
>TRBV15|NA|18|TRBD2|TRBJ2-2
TGTGCCACCAGCAGAGGAATGATAGCGGGGGCCAACACCGGGGAGCTGTTTTTT
CATSRGMIAGANTGELFF
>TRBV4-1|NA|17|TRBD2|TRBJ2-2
TGCGCCAGCAGCCACCTAATAGCGGGGGTGAACACCGGGGAGCTGTTTTTT
CASSHLIAGVNTGELFF
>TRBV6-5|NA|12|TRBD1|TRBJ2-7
TGTGCCAGCAGGACAGGGGCCTACGAGCAGTACTTC
CASRTGAYEQYF
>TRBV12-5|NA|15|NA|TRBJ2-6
TGTGCTAGTGGATCCCCTCGCAGGGGAGGTAACGTCCTGACTTTC
CASGSPRRGGNVLTF
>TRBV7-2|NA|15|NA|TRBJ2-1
TGTGCCAGCAGCTTAGCAACGGCGGGAAACAATGAGCAGTTCTTC
CASSLATAGNNEQFF
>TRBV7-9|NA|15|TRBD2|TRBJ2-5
TGTGCCAGCAGCACGGGACTAGCGGGAGCCGAGACCCAGTACTTC
CASSTGLAGAETQYF
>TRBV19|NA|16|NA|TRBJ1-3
TGTGCCAGTAGTATTAGGGCGGATTACTCTGGAAACACCATATATTTT
CASSIRADYSGNTIYF
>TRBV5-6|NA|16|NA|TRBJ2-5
TGTGCCAGCAGCTCACGACTGGGGTCGCAGCAAGAGACCCAGTACTTC
CASSSRLGSQQETQYF
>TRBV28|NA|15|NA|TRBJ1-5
TGTGCCAGCAGGATTCCGGGAGGTCAGGGGCAGCCCCAGCATTTT
CASRIPGGQGQPQHF
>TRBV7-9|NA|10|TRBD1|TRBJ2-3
TGTGCCCCCAGGGGGGATACGCAGTATTTT
CAPRGDTQYF
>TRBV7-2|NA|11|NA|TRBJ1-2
TGTGCCAGCAGCGACCTATATGGCTACACCTTC
CASSDLYGYTF
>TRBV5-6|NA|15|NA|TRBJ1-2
TGTGCCAGCAGCTTGGAACCCTCACCAAACTATGGCTACACCTTC
CASSLEPSPNYGYTF
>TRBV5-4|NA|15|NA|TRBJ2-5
TGTGCCAGCAGCTTGGGGACGACAGGACAAGAGACCCAGTACTTC
CASSLGTTGQETQYF
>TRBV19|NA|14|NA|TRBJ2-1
TGTGCCAGCCGATTCAGGGGCTTGAACAATGAGCAGTTCTTC
CASRFRGLNNEQFF
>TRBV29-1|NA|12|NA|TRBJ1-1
TGCAGCGTTGGCGTTGGGGGGACTGAAGCTTTCTTT
CSVGVGGTEAFF
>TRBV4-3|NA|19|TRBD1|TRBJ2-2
TGCGCCAGCAGCCAAGTCGCTCTTCTAGGGGGCGTAAACACCGGGGAGCTGTTTTTT
CASSQVALLGGVNTGELFF
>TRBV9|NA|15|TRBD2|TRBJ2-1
TGTGCCAGCAGCGTAGGCGGGGGGGCAGCTGGGGAGCAGTTCTTC
CASSVGGGAAGEQFF
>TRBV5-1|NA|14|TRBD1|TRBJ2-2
TGCGCCAGCCAGGGGGCTTCGAACACCGGGGAGCTGTTTTTT
CASQGASNTGELFF
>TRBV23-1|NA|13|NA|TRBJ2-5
TGCGCCAGCAGTCTCCCCGACCGAGAGACCCAGTACTTC
CASSLPDRETQYF
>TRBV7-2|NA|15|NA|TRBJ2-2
TGTGCCAGCAGCTTAGGACTCATGAGGAGCGGGGAGCTGTTTTTT
CASSLGLMRSGELFF
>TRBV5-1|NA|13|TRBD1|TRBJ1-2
TGCGCCAGCAGCATACAGGGGGACTATGGCTACACCTTC
CASSIQGDYGYTF
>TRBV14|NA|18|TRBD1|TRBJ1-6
TGTGCCAGCAGCCAAGACATCCGGACAGGGGGGTCCTTTTCACCCCTCCACTTT
CASSQDIRTGGSFSPLHF
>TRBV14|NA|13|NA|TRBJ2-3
TGTGCCAGCAGCCAAGTCTATCTGGGTACGCAGTATTTT
CASSQVYLGTQYF
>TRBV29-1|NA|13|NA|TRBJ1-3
TGCAGCGTTGATTTTGGGACGGGAAACACCATATATTTT
CSVDFGTGNTIYF
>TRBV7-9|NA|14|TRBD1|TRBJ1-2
TGTGCCAGCAGCTTAGATGGGACAGGGGAAGCCTACACCTTC
CASSLDGTGEAYTF
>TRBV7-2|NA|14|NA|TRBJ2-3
TGTGCCAGCACCATTGGGGGGGGCCAATATACGCAGTATTTT
CASTIGGGQYTQYF
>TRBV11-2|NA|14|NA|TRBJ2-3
TGTGCCAGCAGCTTAGTACTAGCTACAGATACGCAGTATTTT
CASSLVLATDTQYF
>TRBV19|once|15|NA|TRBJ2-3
TGTGCCAGTAGTATACAGGGACCTAGCACAGATACGCAGTATTTT
CASSIQGPSTDTQYF
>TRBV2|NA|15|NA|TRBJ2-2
TGTGCCAGCAGACCAACGACAGTGAACACCGGGGAGCTGTTTTTT
CASRPTTVNTGELFF
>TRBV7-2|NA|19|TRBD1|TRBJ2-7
TGTGCCAGCAGCTCAGCCAGGGCAAGACGGACAGGGAAAACCTACGAGCAGTACTTC
CASSSARARRTGKTYEQYF
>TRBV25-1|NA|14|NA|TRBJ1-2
TGTGCCAGCAGTGGCCCGGGACAAAAGGGGGGCTACACCTTC
CASSGPGQKGGYTF
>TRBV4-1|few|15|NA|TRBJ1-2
TGCGCCAGCAGCCGCCAGGGAATTACTAACTATGGCTACACCTTC
CASSRQGITNYGYTF